This T cell receptor beta chain was documented in a study of shared clonotypes between healthy human individuals. The V gene lost 7 bases and the J gene lost 4 bases, with 14 bases spanning the gap. The length of the CDR3 is 14 residues. Germline values: CDR1 MDHEN, CDR2 SYDVKM. Assay used: immunoSEQ multiplex PCR; TCRdb lists only in-frame clones, some missing. The table includes roughly 2,300,000 clones, just under 95% detected once. Study-level findings and limits: Clonotypes not shared had lower generation probabilities than those common to all four donors. Apart from blood, nothing was sampled; tissue repertoires likely differ.

Concerning this clone: Its cognate antigen is unknown.

V gene TRBV28 combines with J gene TRBJ1-5; tentative D call: TRBD1 (5 bases). Sequenced: naive CD4+ T cells from PBMCs. Specified subset: CD45RA+ positively selected. The receptor was derived from a man aged 18 to 30 in good health. Some clones in this sample may be carry-over from other donors' samples. CDR3 nucleotide sequence: TGTGCCAGCATTCCACACGGGGGAAATCAGCCCCAGCATTTT. Residues: CASIPHGGNQPQHF.